Below, 6 T cell receptor beta chains from the same sample are listed, as sequenced in a study of CD8 T cells in Susac syndrome. After extraction with the RNeasy kit, roughly 0.45 to 1 ug of the RNA was reverse transcribed using random hexamers. TCRdb analysed the immunoSEQ multiplex PCR reads with MiXCR anew, one entry per CDR3 protein. The data contain hundreds of thousands of distinct CDR3 sequences, 94% of them singletons. Sequenced sample: CD4+ T cells from PBMCs. The source is a human donor with Susac syndrome.

This clonotype was observed a handful of times. The chain joins TRBV12-3 or TRBV12-4 to TRBJ2-6, with D hard to call. This CDR3 region has 16 residues. V lost 6 bases to trimming and J lost 0 bases, with 12 bases between them. CDR3: CASSPGLFSGANVLTF. For the CDR3, the DNA is TGTGCCAGCAGCCCGGGCCTCTTCTCTGGGGCCAACGTCCTGACTTTC.

This rearrangement joins TRBV3-1 to TRBJ2-7; tentative D call: TRBD2 (6 bases). Germline CDR1 is LGHDT and CDR2 is YNNKEL (reference sequence). The length of the CDR3 is 15 residues. V was shortened by 4 bases and J by 2 bases, with 15 bases between the two germline ends. CDR3 region: CASSPSGTEPYEQYF. The CDR3, as DNA: TGTGCCAGCAGCCCCTCCGGGACTGAACCCTACGAGCAGTACTTC.

The chain recombines TRBV20-1 with TRBJ1-2, with 10 positions matching TRBD1. The V gene end was trimmed by 4 bases and the J gene end by 6 bases; junction bases not matched to a gene: 14. The CDR3 has 16 amino acids. Germline V gene sequence: CDR1 DFQATT, CDR2 SNEGSKA (reference sequence). The CDR3 protein is CSAIKGQGLLVDGYTF. The CDR3 nucleotides read TGCAGTGCTATTAAGGGACAGGGGCTCCTCGTGGATGGCTACACCTTC.

This chain links TRBV6-2 or TRBV6-3 with TRBJ2-7; tentatively, D is TRBD1 or TRBD2 (5 bases each). Germline-derived CDR1 and CDR2 are MNHEY and SVGEGT. The CDR3 has 15 amino acids. Trimming took 6 bases from V and 2 from J, leaving 17 bases between them. In DNA, the CDR3 is TGTGCCAGCAGAACGAACCGGGACGTCCCCTACGAGCAGTACTTC. As protein: CASRTNRDVPYEQYF.

As for this clonotype: The junction differs from germline at one of its ends, possibly a read error. This chain links TRBV7-7 with TRBJ2-6; maybe TRBD1 (5 bases). CDR3 length equals 16 residues. CDR1 is SSHAT, CDR2 FNYEAQ, per germline (reference sequence). The CDR3 DNA sequence: TGTGCTAGCAGCTTTTCAGTATCAGGGGGGGCCAACGTCCTGACTTTC. Its protein is CASSFSVSGGANVLTF.

V usage is TRBV20-1 and J usage is TRBJ1-4, with 9 nucleotides matching TRBD1. The V segment lost 2 bases and the J segment 6 bases; nucleotides outside the gene matches: 1. Per the germline V gene, CDR1 is DFQATT and CDR2 is SNEGSKA (reference sequence). There are 13 residues in the CDR3. CDR3 protein: CSARWDRDEKLFF. As DNA, the CDR3 is TGCAGTGCTAGATGGGACAGGGATGAAAAACTGTTTTTT.